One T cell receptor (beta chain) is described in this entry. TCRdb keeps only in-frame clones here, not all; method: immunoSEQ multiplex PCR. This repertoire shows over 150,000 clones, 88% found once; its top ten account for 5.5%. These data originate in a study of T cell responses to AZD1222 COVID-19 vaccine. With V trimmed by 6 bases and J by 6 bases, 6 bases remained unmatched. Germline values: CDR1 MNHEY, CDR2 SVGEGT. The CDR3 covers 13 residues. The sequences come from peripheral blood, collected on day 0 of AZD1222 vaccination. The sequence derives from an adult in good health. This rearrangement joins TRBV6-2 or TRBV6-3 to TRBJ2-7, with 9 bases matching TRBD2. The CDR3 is CASSLGLAREQYF. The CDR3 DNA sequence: TGTGCCAGCAGCTTAGGACTAGCGCGCGAGCAGTACTTC.